This section outlines one TCR beta chain sequence together with its context. Its antigen is currently unknown. The data were obtained in a study of T-cell memory formation after mild COVID-19. Study-level background: Each donor largely had its own TCR clusters.

Whole-study findings and limits: Contracting CD8+ clones were enriched in EMRA, CD4+ mainly in CM and EM.

Trimming took 4 bases from V and 5 from J; bases not matched to a gene: 11. This CDR3 spans 17 amino acids. Germline lookup yields CDR1 SGHRS and CDR2 YFSETQ. TCRdb re-called the 5' RACE reads with MiXCR, one entry per CDR3 protein. The repertoire holds 400,000 to 500,000 distinct CDR3 sequences, with approximately 19% as singletons. Sequencing input: PBMCs or a T cell subset sorted from them (not recorded which). This rearrangement joins TRBV5-1 to TRBJ2-5, with TRBD2 matching over 13 bases. The sequence came from a man aged 18 to 30 who had mild COVID-19 (a few samples of this study predate the infection). Cell type and time point are not known. CDR3 residues: CASSDGLAGVNSETQYF. The CDR3 nucleotides are TGCGCCAGCAGCGATGGACTAGCGGGGGTTAATAGCGAGACCCAGTACTTC.